This TCR beta chain was sequenced in a study of blood T cell repertoires in COVID-19. On the study more broadly: Sites in the United States, Italy and Spain provided acute and convalescent COVID-19 samples.

Libraries were prepared by immunoSEQ multiplex PCR; TCRdb keeps only in-frame clonotypes and omits some of them. The data hold about 250,000 clones, with 65% to 90% observed a single time. The CDR3 totals 16 residues. The germline V and J ends were trimmed by 0 bases and 2 bases, with 11 bases remaining between them. Per germline, CDR1 SGHVS and CDR2 FQNEAQ. The source of this sequence is a man aged 50 or older with COVID-19, enrolled during active disease. The sequenced sample was peripheral blood. The chain employs TRBV7-8 and TRBJ2-1, with a tentative D call TRBD2 (6 bases). The CDR3 spells CASSLAARGTYNEQFF. CDR3 bases: TGTGCCAGCAGCTTAGCGGCCCGGGGGACCTACAATGAGCAGTTCTTC.